This is a list of T cell receptor beta chains from one sample in a study of blood T cell repertoires in COVID-19. Profiled with immunoSEQ multiplex PCR; TCRdb holds only in-frame clones, not every one. The table lists about 140,000 clones, under 90% of them singletons. Input material: peripheral blood. These receptors were taken from a woman of 80 years or more in a cohort sampled during active or convalescent COVID-19. CDR3s include the opening cysteine and the closing phenylalanine or tryptophan. The D gene is left open where the match is weak.

v_gene,d_gene,CDR3aa
TRBV4-1,TRBD1,CASSHPGQARFEAFF
TRBV18,TRBD1,CATQKNRGQETQYF
TRBV6-5,NA,CASSYSRQANQPQHF
TRBV7-9,NA,CASSRDRGNTIYF
TRBV5-4,NA,CASSLELTDSEAFF
TRBV6-5,NA,CASRSLQGSEQYF
TRBV30,TRBD1,CAWRERGGAIVSAFF
TRBV3-1/TRBV3-2,TRBD2,CASSQHKRGGRDTQYF
TRBV7-2,NA,CASSLAGGATNEKLFF
TRBV19,TRBD1,CASSARLTGVLNQPQHF
TRBV6-5,NA,CASSYGEGANTGELFF
TRBV7-9,TRBD1,CASGHGTGSSPLHF
TRBV19,NA,CASSISLGGGLETQYF
TRBV11-2,NA,CASSQPGIHEQYF
TRBV19,TRBD1,CASRIQTGGAGTEAFF
TRBV4-1,NA,CASSQEGGSNQPQHF
TRBV6-6,NA,CASSPGETTDTQYF
TRBV30,NA,CAWSVAGSNYGYTF
TRBV5-1,NA,CASSQGKNTEAFF
TRBV7-2,NA,CASSSTGPNEKLFF
TRBV2,TRBD1,CASSRDRGNQPQHF
TRBV7-2,NA,CASSQDRLTGELFF
TRBV6-1,TRBD2,CASSDGAGDPYEQYF
TRBV19,TRBD1,CASSPGTVNTGELFF
TRBV7-8,NA,CASSREHRVYYTEAFF
TRBV7-2,TRBD1,CASSPRQGRAEAFF
TRBV9,NA,CASSTWGRDGYTF
TRBV2,NA,CASSEEGIRNTIYF
TRBV20-1,NA,CSASSATDTQYF
TRBV24-1,TRBD2,CATGTSGVNEQFF
TRBV27,TRBD1,CASSEDRVKAEAFF
TRBV11-2,NA,CASSSIGTSSSTDTQYF
TRBV5-6,TRBD2,CASSQWEGPGELFF
TRBV7-2,NA,CASSLNSYNSPLHF
TRBV24-1,NA,CATSDFADGYTF
TRBV9,NA,CASRRLAGVEKLFF
TRBV21-1,NA,CASSKGGRASQPQHF
TRBV19,NA,CASSPRTGVKLCYTF
TRBV5-4,TRBD2,CASSLTRGGSTDTQYF
TRBV14,NA,CASSQDLRGTQYF
TRBV30,NA,CAWSVSRVDPNTGELFF
TRBV7-9,NA,CASSQYAGAEQPQHF